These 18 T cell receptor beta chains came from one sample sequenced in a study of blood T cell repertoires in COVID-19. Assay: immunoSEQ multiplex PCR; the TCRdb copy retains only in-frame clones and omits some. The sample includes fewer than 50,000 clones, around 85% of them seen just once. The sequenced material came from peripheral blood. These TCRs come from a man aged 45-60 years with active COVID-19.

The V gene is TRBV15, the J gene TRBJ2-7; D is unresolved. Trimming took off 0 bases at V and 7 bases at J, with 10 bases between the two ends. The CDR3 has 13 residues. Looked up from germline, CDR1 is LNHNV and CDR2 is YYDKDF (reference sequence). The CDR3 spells CATSRDYLGEQYF. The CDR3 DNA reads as TGTGCCACCAGCAGAGATTATCTCGGGGAGCAGTACTTC. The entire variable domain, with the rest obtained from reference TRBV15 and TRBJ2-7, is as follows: DAMVIQNPRYQVTQFGKPVTLSCSQTLNHNVMYWYQQKSSQAPKLLFHYYDKDFNNEADTPDNFQSRRPNTSFCFLDIRSPGLGDTAMYLCATSRDYLGEQYFGPGTRLTVT.

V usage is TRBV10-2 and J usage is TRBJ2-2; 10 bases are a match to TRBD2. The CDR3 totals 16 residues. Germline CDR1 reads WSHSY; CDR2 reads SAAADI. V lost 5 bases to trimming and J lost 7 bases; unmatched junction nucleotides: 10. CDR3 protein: CASSFLAGVEGGELFF. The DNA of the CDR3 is TGCGCCAGCAGTTTTCTAGCGGGGGTTGAGGGCGGGGAGCTGTTTTTT.

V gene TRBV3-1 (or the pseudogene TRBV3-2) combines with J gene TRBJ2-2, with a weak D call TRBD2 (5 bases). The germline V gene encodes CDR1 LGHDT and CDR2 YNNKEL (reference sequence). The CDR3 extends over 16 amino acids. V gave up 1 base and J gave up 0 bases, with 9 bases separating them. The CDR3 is CASSQARGTNTGELFF. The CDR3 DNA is TGTGCCAGCAGCCAAGCCCGGGGAACGAACACCGGGGAGCTGTTTTTT.

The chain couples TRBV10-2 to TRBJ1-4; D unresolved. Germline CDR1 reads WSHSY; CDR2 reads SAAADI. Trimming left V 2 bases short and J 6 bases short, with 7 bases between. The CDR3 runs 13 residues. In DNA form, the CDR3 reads TGCGCCAGCAGTGAGCTGTCAGATGAAAAACTGTTTTTT. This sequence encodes CASSELSDEKLFF.

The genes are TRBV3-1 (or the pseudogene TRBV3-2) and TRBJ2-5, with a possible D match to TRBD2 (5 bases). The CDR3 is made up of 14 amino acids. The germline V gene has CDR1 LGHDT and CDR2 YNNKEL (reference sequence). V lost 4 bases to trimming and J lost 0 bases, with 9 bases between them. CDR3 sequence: CASSLGLDQETQYF. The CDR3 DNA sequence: TGTGCCAGCAGCCTCGGACTGGACCAAGAGACCCAGTACTTC.

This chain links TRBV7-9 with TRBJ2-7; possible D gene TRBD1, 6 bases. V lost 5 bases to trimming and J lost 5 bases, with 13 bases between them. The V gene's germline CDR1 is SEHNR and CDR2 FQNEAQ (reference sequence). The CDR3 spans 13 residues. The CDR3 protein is CASSTAGVHEQYF. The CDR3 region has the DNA TGTGCCAGCAGCACAGCAGGGGTTCACGAGCAGTACTTC. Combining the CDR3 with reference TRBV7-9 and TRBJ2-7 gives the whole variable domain DTGVSQNPRHKITKRGQNVTFRCDPISEHNRLYWYRQTLGQGPEFLTYFQNEAQLEKSRLLSDRFSAERPKGSFSTLEIQRTEQGDSAMYLCASSTAGVHEQYFGPGTRLTVT.

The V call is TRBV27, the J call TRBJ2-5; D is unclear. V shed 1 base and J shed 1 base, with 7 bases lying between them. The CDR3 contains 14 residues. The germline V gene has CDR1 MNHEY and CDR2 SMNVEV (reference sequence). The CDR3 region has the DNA TGTGCCAGCAGTTTATTTGCAGGCCAAGAGACCCAGTACTTC. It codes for CASSLFAGQETQYF.

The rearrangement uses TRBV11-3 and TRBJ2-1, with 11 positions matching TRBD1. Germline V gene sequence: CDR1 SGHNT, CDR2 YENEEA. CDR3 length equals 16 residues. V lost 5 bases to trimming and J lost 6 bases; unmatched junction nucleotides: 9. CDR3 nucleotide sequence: TGTGCCAGCAGCAAGGACAGGGGGCTTACCGGCAATGAGCAGTTCTTC. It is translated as CASSKDRGLTGNEQFF. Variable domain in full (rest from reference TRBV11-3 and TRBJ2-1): EAGVVQSPRYKIIEKKQPVAFWCNPISGHNTLYWYLQNLGQGPELLIRYENEEAVDDSQLPKDRFSAERLKGVDSTLKIQPAELGDSAVYLCASSKDRGLTGNEQFFGPGTRLTVL.

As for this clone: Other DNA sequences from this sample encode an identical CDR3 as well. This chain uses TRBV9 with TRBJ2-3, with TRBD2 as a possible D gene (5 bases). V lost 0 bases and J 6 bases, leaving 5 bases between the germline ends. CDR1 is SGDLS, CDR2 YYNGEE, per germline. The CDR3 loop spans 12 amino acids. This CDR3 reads CASSVAGDTQYF. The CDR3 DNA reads TGTGCCAGCAGCGTAGCGGGGGATACGCAGTATTTT.

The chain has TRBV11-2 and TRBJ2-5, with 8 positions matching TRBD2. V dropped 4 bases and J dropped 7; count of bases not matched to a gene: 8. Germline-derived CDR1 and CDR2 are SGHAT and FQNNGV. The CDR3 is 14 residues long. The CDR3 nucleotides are TGTGCCAGCAGCTCCCCGGGGAGCGGGGGGACCCAGTACTTC. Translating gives CASSSPGSGGTQYF.

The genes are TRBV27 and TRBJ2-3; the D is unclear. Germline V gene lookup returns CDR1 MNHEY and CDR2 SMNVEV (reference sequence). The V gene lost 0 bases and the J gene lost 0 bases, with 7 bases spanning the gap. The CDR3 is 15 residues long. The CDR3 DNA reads TGTGCCAGCAGTTTATCCAGGATGAGCACAGATACGCAGTATTTT. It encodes CASSLSRMSTDTQYF.

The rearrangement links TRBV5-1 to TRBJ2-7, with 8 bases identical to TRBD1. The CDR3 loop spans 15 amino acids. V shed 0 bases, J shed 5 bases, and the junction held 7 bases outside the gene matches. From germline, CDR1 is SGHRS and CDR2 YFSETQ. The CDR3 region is CASSLVGQGFDEQYF. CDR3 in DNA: TGCGCCAGCAGCTTGGTCGGACAGGGCTTCGACGAGCAGTACTTC.

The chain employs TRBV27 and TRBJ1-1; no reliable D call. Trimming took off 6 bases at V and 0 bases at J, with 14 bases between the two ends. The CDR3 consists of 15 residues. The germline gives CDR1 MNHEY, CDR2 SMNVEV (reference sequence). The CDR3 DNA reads TGTGCCAGCAGAGGCGCGGTGATGCTGAACACTGAAGCTTTCTTT. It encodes CASRGAVMLNTEAFF.

The CDR3 is CASRPPGLINQPQHF. CDR3 coding DNA: TGTGCCAGCAGACCCCCGGGACTGATCAATCAGCCCCAGCATTTT. The J gene is TRBJ1-5, the V gene TRBV27; D is possibly TRBD1 (5 bases). Per germline, CDR1 MNHEY and CDR2 SMNVEV (reference sequence). Trimming took 6 bases from V and 3 from J, leaving 15 bases between them. CDR3 length: 15 amino acids.

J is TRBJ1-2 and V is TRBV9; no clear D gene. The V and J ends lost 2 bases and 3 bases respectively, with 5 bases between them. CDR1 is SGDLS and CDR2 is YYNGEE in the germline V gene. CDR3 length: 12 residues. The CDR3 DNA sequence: TGTGCCAGCAGCGTCTCCCACTATGGCTACACCTTC. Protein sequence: CASSVSHYGYTF.

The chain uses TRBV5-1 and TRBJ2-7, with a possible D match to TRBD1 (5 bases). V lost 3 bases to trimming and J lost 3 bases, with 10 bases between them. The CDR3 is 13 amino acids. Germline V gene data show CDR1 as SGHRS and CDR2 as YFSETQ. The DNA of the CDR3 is TGCGCCAGCAGCTCCGGCAGGGACTACGAGCAGTACTTC. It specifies CASSSGRDYEQYF.

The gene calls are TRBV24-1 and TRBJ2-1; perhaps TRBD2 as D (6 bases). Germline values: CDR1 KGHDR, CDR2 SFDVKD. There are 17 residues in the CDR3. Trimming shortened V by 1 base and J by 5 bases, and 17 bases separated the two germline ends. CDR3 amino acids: CATSDLWGQGGNNEQFF. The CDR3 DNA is TGTGCCACCAGTGATTTATGGGGTCAGGGAGGTAACAATGAGCAGTTCTTC.

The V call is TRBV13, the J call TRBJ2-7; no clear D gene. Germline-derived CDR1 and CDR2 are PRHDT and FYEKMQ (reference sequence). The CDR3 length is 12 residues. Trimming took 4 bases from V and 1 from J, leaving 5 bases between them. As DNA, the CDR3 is TGTGCCAGCAGCTATGAGTCCTACGAGCAGTACTTC. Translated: CASSYESYEQYF. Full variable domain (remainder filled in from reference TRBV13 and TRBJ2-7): AAGVIQSPRHLIKEKRETATLKCYPIPRHDTVYWYQQGPGQDPQFLISFYEKMQSDKGSIPDRFSAQQFSDYHSELNMSSLELGDSALYFCASSYESYEQYFGPGTRLTVT.